This paragraph reports one T cell receptor (beta chain). What it recognizes is unknown. TCRdb reprocessed the 5' RACE reads via MiXCR and lists one record per CDR3 protein. The table includes about 210,000 distinct CDR3 sequences, around 8% detected once. The CDR3 spans 14 residues. Trimming removed 5 bases from V and 0 bases from J, with 10 bases in between. Germline V gives CDR1 SGHTA, CDR2 FQGNSA. These data are taken from a study of CD8 T cells in ankylosing spondylitis. Study-wide results and limits: Disease-linked clones reportedly showed significant enrichment in matched ankylosing spondylitis synovial fluid.

The TCR originated in a female donor with ankylosing spondylitis or in good health (not recorded which). The chain has TRBV7-2 and TRBJ1-2, with unresolved D. The sample comprised blood, either unsorted or a sorted T cell fraction (not recorded which). The CDR3 nucleotides read TGTGCCAGCAGCCCCGATCAGACTAACTATGGCTACACCTTC. Protein product: CASSPDQTNYGYTF. The whole variable domain, filled in from reference TRBV7-2 and TRBJ1-2, reads GAGVSQSPSNKVTEKGKDVELRCDPISGHTALYWYRQSLGQGLEFLIYFQGNSAPDKSGLPSDRFSAERTGGSVSTLTIQRTQQEDSAVYLCASSPDQTNYGYTFGSGTRLTVV.